Reported below is one TCR beta chain. The data belong to a study of OX40 agonist ivuxolimab in advanced cancers. Looking at the study overall: Those enrolled were 82.7% male, with a mean age of roughly 62 years and ages from 23 to 79.

CDR1 SGHNT and CDR2 YYREEE come from the germline V gene (reference sequence). The CDR3 totals 15 residues. The V end lost 4 bases, the J end lost 4 bases, and 12 bases lay between the germline ends. Only in-frame clones appear in the TCRdb table, and some are missing; sequencing was by immunoSEQ multiplex PCR. This table has tens of thousands of clones, around 90% appearing once. V and J are TRBV5-4 and TRBJ2-6; TRBD1 might be the D (6 bases). The sequence was obtained from an adult with an advanced solid tumor such as melanoma, head and neck, liver or kidney cancer. The material was CD4+ or CD8+ T cells sorted from blood, obtained in a trial of the OX40 agonist ivuxolimab. CDR3 bases: TGTGCCAGCAGCATAAACAGGGTAGGGGCCAACGTCCTGACTTTC. Its protein is CASSINRVGANVLTF.